This TCR beta chain was identified in a study of chronic HIV infection and antiretroviral therapy. Using its own MiXCR run on the 5' RACE reads, TCRdb lists one record per CDR3 protein. Of 39,000 or so distinct CDR3 sequences detected, around 8.7% appear once; the ten largest clones hold around 2.9%. This CDR3 region has 13 residues. Germline CDR1 reads SGHRS; CDR2 reads YFSETQ. The V end lost 4 bases, the J end lost 4 bases, and 11 bases lay between the germline ends. This clonotype was seen many times. The V gene is TRBV5-1, the J gene TRBJ2-5; the D is unclear. The specimen was peripheral blood. This clonotype was sampled from an adult who had HIV and had not received antiretroviral therapy, or was an uninfected healthy control (not recorded which). The CDR3 loop reads CASSPILPETQYF. The CDR3 nucleotides are TGCGCCAGCAGCCCCATCTTACCAGAGACCCAGTACTTC.